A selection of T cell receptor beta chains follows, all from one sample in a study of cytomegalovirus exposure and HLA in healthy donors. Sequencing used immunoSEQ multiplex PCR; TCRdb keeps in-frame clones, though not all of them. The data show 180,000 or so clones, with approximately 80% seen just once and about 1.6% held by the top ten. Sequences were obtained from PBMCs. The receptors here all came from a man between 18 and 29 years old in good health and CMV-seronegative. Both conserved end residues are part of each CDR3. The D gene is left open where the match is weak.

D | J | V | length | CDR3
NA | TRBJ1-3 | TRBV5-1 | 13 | CASSPGGSQAAYF
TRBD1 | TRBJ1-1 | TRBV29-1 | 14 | CSVGYRGRGTEAFF
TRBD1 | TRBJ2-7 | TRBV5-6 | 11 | CASSTGAEQYF
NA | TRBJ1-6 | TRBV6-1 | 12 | CASHREGSPLHF
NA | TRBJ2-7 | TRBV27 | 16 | CASSFRLDKGIYEQYF
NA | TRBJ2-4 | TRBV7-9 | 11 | CASSSGNIQYF
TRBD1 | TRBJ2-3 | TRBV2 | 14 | CASHRGFSTDTQYF
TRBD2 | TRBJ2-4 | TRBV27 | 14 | CASSGVVSGRIQYF
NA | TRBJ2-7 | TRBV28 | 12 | CATRDTTYEQYF
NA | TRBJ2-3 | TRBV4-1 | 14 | CASSRGRNTDTQYF
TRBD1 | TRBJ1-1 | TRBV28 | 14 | CASSLSGGYTEAFF
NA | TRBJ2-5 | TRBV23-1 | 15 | CASLFDRYSEETQYF
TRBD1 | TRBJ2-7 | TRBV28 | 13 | CATRQGGSYEQYF
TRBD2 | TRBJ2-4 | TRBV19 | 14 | CASSLAGGINIQYF
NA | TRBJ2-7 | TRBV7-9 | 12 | CASNLGSYEQYF
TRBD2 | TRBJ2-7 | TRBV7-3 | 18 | CASSFGGTLSNGSYEQYF
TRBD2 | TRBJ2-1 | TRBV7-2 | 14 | CASRVGLALHEQFF
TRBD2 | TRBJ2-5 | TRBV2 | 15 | CASSEFSGGQETQYF
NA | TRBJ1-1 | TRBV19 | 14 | CASGPGGAVTEAFF
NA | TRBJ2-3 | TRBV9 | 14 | CASSVGTRADTQYF
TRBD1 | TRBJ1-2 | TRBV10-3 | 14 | CAISGDREPEGYTF
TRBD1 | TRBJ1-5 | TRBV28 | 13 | CASSYRGTQPQHF
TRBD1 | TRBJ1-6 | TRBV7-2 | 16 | CASSLAKGAAGPALHF
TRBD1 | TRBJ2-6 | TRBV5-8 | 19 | CASSLVDRNLYSGANVLTF
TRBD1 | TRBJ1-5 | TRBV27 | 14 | CASRGGQSNQPQHF
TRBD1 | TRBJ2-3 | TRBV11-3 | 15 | CASSPGQSFTDTQYF
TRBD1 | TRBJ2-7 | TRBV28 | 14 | CASSSGQGIYEQYF
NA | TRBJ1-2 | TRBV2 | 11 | CARGANYGYTF
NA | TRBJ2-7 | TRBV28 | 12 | CASSSITYEQYF
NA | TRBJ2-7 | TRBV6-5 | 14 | CASSQKGGFGEQYF
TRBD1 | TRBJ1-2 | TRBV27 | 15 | CASSFWGGQVYGYTF
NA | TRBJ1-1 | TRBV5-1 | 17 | CASSTSGKRGANTEAFF
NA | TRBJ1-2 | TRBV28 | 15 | CASSLSAGPIYGYTF
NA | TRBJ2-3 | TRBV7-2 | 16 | CASSLGWSGSTDTQYF